Listed below are T cell receptor beta chains from one sample, sequenced in a study of read filtering for tumor transcriptome and immune sequencing. TCRdb called the reads again in MiXCR, with one record for every CDR3 protein. The sample lists fewer than 150,000 distinct CDR3 sequences; around 13% were seen once. Material for sequencing was a population of CD138-negative cells sorted from bone marrow. The receptor set was obtained from a donor aged 40 or over with multiple myeloma. Each CDR3 is given with its conserved first and last residue.

v_call cdr3_aa
TRBV2 CASSPLKSSYNEQFF
TRBV5-5 CASSYTWAFQETQYF
TRBV5-1 CASSPPGGEGTGELFF
TRBV15 CATSRDPGAGANVLTF
TRBV20-1 CSARDGAGAMNEQFF
TRBV9 CASSVRVSGTSLTGELFF
TRBV6-5 CASSQIRGSYEQYF
TRBV20-1 CSARGQEEGYGYTF
TRBV20-1 CSASGTTNNEQFF
TRBV20-1 CSARASSIPTDTQYF
TRBV2 CASSDGQFYNEQFF
TRBV12-3/TRBV12-4 CASTLAGGRTGELFF
TRBV9 CASSSGQGYAGNTIYF
TRBV3-1 CASSQPGDQPQHF
TRBV24-1 CATSDGLITQETQYF
TRBV4-2 CASSQEVATGELFF
TRBV19 CASTWGLAGNNEQFF
TRBV11-2 CASSLLVGASNTGELFF
TRBV5-1 CASSLEGRGQPQHF
TRBV12-3/TRBV12-4 CASSPDRDQPQHF
TRBV29-1 CSVEAGLRASNNEQFF
TRBV20-1 CSATRLGHNTDTQYF
TRBV2 CASKLAGSYNEQFF
TRBV10-1 CASSAYPGQKNTGELFF
TRBV19 CARSIRGGSYNEQFF
TRBV15 CATSRDQNTYNEQFF
TRBV28 CASSTASGRADTQYF
TRBV20-1 CSATRTSGVRGGQYF
TRBV5-1 CASSLTLQGAGTEAFF
TRBV27 CASRRGTRESSYEQYF
TRBV6-5 CASRPPGSSNQPQHF
TRBV7-8 CASSYEVWDTQYF
TRBV5-1 CASQSAYEQYF
TRBV29-1 CSVGVSSGLWGDTQYF
TRBV19 CASRLAARSSYEQYF
TRBV6-1 CASSEVRGSADTQYF
TRBV20-1 CSAALRRAGGEQYF
TRBV7-9 CAGAVNGRSAETQYF
TRBV6-6 CASSLRGLAYNEQFF
TRBV7-2 CASSSAGQASYGYTF
TRBV3-1 CASSPSLNTEAFF
TRBV7-2 CASSLTSGSWETQYF
TRBV6-1 CASSENPGLANNEQFF
TRBV28 CASSQIGGDTEAFF
TRBV6-2/TRBV6-3 CASSYRGLAGGLLYNEQFF
TRBV11-2 CASSYLRGGRVSQETQYF
TRBV4-1 CASSPPQGTTDTQYF